The next 30 T cell receptor beta chains were all read from a single sample in a study of vaccination and CD4 T cells after COVID-19. These TCRs' antigens remain unknown. Sequencing of DNA taken from cultured CD4+ T cells relied on the Oncomine TCR Beta short-read assay. MiXCR, run by TCRdb on the PCR reads, gives a single entry per CDR3 protein. The table lists more than 15,000 distinct CDR3 sequences, 40% to 50% of them singletons. Documented time point: late sampling 161 to 241 days after vaccination in a few convalescent patients. Treatment here: roughly nine-day PBMC culture with coronavirus spike peptide pools or control peptides (ViraFEST assay). The sample in question was CD4+ T cells from blood, cultured in vitro, obtained about 7 months after SARS-CoV-2 vaccination. These receptor sequences come from a human donor who had recovered from COVID-19.

This clonotype occurred once. V gene TRBV4-1 combines with J gene TRBJ2-1; no clear D. The CDR3 spans 13 residues. The germline V gene has CDR1 MGHRA and CDR2 YSYEKL. V was clipped by 1 base and J by 9 bases, with 10 bases between them. CDR3: CASSQVGWGEQFF. DNA for the CDR3: TGCGCCAGCAGCCAAGTCGGGTGGGGTGAGCAGTTCTTC.

This clonotype has more than one count but fewer than ten. The chain uses TRBV6-1 and TRBJ2-5, with a possible D match to TRBD1 (6 bases). The CDR3 extends over 16 amino acids. Per germline, CDR1 MNHNS and CDR2 SASEGT. The ends were cut back, 5 bases at V and 2 bases at J, with 18 bases in the middle. CDR3 amino acids: CASSPWDTLGQETQYF. The CDR3, as DNA: TGTGCCAGCAGTCCCTGGGACACTCTGGGACAAGAGACCCAGTACTTC.

The chain uses TRBV20-1 and TRBJ2-2, with TRBD2 identical over 13 bases. Germline values: CDR1 DFQATT, CDR2 SNEGSKA (reference sequence). This CDR3 has 14 amino acids. J lost 7 bases, V lost 7 bases, and 6 bases had no gene match. The CDR3 reads CSGLAGGGVGELFF. CDR3 in DNA: TGCAGTGGACTAGCGGGGGGAGGGGTCGGGGAGCTGTTTTTT.

In its sample, this clonotype was seen once. This chain joins TRBV15 and TRBJ2-2, with D possibly TRBD2 on 5 matching bases. The V end lost 2 bases, the J end lost 4 bases, and 8 bases lay between the germline ends. The CDR3 is 14 amino acids. Germline lookup yields CDR1 LNHNV and CDR2 YYDKDF (reference sequence). CDR3 in amino acids: CATSRLALTGELFF. DNA of the CDR3: TGTGCCACCAGCAGACTAGCCCTCACCGGGGAGCTGTTTTTT. The variable domain in full, completed from reference TRBV15 and TRBJ2-2, reads DAMVIQNPRYQVTQFGKPVTLSCSQTLNHNVMYWYQQKSSQAPKLLFHYYDKDFNNEADTPDNFQSRRPNTSFCFLDIRSPGLGDTAMYLCATSRLALTGELFFGEGSRLTVL.

By share of the sample, this clonotype is medium-sized. The genes are TRBV18 and TRBJ2-7, with D possibly being TRBD2 (7 bases). Germline V lookup: CDR1 KGHSH, CDR2 LQKENI. V was trimmed by 5 bases and J by 2 bases, leaving 10 bases between them. The CDR3 contains 13 residues. The CDR3 reads CASSWGGPYEQYF. The CDR3 nucleotides read TGTGCCAGCTCATGGGGGGGCCCCTACGAGCAGTACTTC.

This sequence joins TRBV20-1 and TRBJ2-7; unclear D gene. Germline CDR1 reads DFQATT; CDR2 reads SNEGSKA (reference sequence). The CDR3 is 13 residues long. V lost 0 bases, J lost 2 bases, and 8 bases lay in between. The CDR3 DNA reads as TGCAGTGCTAGAGATCACGTAACCTACGAGCAGTACTTC. Amino acids: CSARDHVTYEQYF.

This clonotype was seen only a few times. V and J are TRBV20-1 and TRBJ2-3; D is perhaps TRBD1 (6 bases). Trimming removed 5 bases at V and 0 bases at J, with 21 bases between. The CDR3 totals 17 residues. CDR1 and CDR2 from the germline V gene are DFQATT and SNEGSKA (reference sequence). The CDR3 DNA reads as TGCAGTGCTGGGGGAAACAGGGCCCGCCCAAGCACAGATACGCAGTATTTT. Its translation: CSAGGNRARPSTDTQYF.

This clonotype occurred a few times. The rearrangement links TRBV20-1 to TRBJ1-2; D may be TRBD1 (5 bases). The CDR3 is 13 residues long. Per germline, CDR1 DFQATT and CDR2 SNEGSKA (reference sequence). V lost 2 bases to trimming and J lost 2 bases, with 9 bases between them. The CDR3 DNA sequence: TGCAGTGCTAGACAGGGTCTGAACTATGGCTACACCTTC. It translates to CSARQGLNYGYTF.

The V call is TRBV27, the J call TRBJ2-2; 8 bases agree with TRBD1. CDR1 MNHEY and CDR2 SMNVEV come from the germline V gene (reference sequence). Trimming took 5 bases from V and 1 from J; bases not matched to a gene: 9. This CDR3 comprises 17 residues. The CDR3 loop is CASSGGSGQGNTGELFF. Written as DNA, the CDR3 is TGTGCCAGCAGTGGGGGTAGCGGACAGGGGAACACCGGGGAGCTGTTTTTT.

V usage is TRBV21-1 and J usage is TRBJ2-5; the D call TRBD1 from the table was never checked on the DNA. TRBV21-1 is a pseudogene. This CDR3 has 15 residues. The CDR3 here is CASSYRLQGLETQYF. CDR3 sequence (DNA): TGTGCCAGCAGCTATAGATTACAGGGACTGGAGACCCAGTACTTC.

This clonotype turned up a few times. The chain combines TRBV6-1 with TRBJ2-5; the match to TRBD2 covers 11 bases. V shed 6 bases and J 5 bases; nucleotides not matched to a gene: 5. Germline values: CDR1 MNHNS, CDR2 SASEGT. CDR3 length: 14 residues. DNA for the CDR3: TGTGCCAGCAGAATGGGACTAGCGGCGGAGACCCAGTACTTC. Its protein is CASRMGLAAETQYF.

A few counts support this clonotype. The J gene is TRBJ2-7, the V gene TRBV7-9, with 7 nucleotides matching TRBD1. Germline loops: CDR1 SEHNR, CDR2 FQNEAQ (reference sequence). The V and J ends lost 5 bases and 3 bases, in that order; junction bases with no gene match: 4. CDR3 length equals 13 residues. The CDR3 DNA follows: TGTGCCAGCAGCCCAGACAGGGACTACGAGCAGTACTTC. Translating gives CASSPDRDYEQYF.

This clonotype has just a few counts. The rearrangement links TRBV7-9 to TRBJ2-7; 12 nucleotides line up with TRBD1. From germline, CDR1 is SEHNR and CDR2 FQNEAQ (reference sequence). With V trimmed by 5 bases and J by 5 bases, 4 bases remained unmatched. The CDR3 spans 14 residues. The CDR3 coding sequence is TGTGCCAGCAGCGCCCGGGACAGGGGGCACGAGCAGTACTTC. Amino acids: CASSARDRGHEQYF.

This clonotype was found a few times. V is TRBV6-1 and J is TRBJ1-5; 8 bases fit TRBD1. From germline, CDR1 is MNHNS and CDR2 SASEGT. The CDR3 runs 13 residues. V was pared by 4 bases and J by 9 bases, with 5 bases of the junction left unmatched. This chain's CDR3 is CASSAVGTGPQHF. DNA of the CDR3: TGTGCCAGCAGTGCGGTAGGGACAGGGCCCCAGCATTTT.

V and J are TRBV20-1 and TRBJ1-1, with 7 bases aligning to TRBD1. V was pared by 5 bases and J by 1 base, with 7 bases of the junction left unmatched. This CDR3 is built from 14 residues. The V gene's germline CDR1 is DFQATT and CDR2 SNEGSKA (reference sequence). The CDR3 sequence is CSAVRQGANTEAFF. The CDR3 DNA follows: TGCAGTGCTGTTCGACAGGGCGCGAACACTGAAGCTTTCTTT.

This clonotype appeared a single time. This rearrangement joins TRBV20-1 to TRBJ2-7; 7 nucleotides match TRBD1. The CDR3 sequence is 12 residues long. CDR1 and CDR2 (germline): DFQATT, SNEGSKA (reference sequence). Trimming cost V 6 bases and J 1 base; bases outside gene matches: 3. The CDR3 spells CSAPGGSYEQYF. The CDR3 DNA sequence: TGCAGTGCACCAGGGGGTTCCTACGAGCAGTACTTC.

This clonotype has just a few counts. This chain uses TRBV11-3 with TRBJ2-3; 8 positions agree with TRBD1. CDR1 is SGHNT, CDR2 YENEEA, per germline. Trimming took 2 bases from V and 6 from J; bases not matched to a gene: 4. The CDR3 runs 14 residues. The CDR3 DNA reads as TGTGCCAGCAGCTTATGGCAGGGGGCTGATACGCAGTATTTT. Its protein product is CASSLWQGADTQYF.

In its sample, this clonotype is large. J is TRBJ2-7 and V is TRBV10-3, with 9 nucleotides matching TRBD2. J lost 2 bases, V lost 6 bases, and 8 bases had no gene match. The length of the CDR3 is 15 residues. From germline, CDR1 is ENHRY and CDR2 SYGVKD. The CDR3 coding sequence is TGTGCCATCAGATTAATAGCGGGAGTCCCCTACGAGCAGTACTTC. This codes for CAIRLIAGVPYEQYF.

V usage is TRBV6-5 and J usage is TRBJ2-7, with D uncertain. The germline CDR1 and CDR2 sequences are MNHEY and SVGAGI. The V end lost 0 bases, the J end lost 3 bases, and 15 bases lay between the germline ends. The CDR3 contains 16 residues. The CDR3 DNA follows: TGTGCCAGCAGTTACTCGATGGTCCGCCTAAACTACGAGCAGTACTTC. This codes for CASSYSMVRLNYEQYF.

This clonotype has a handful of counts. The chain links TRBV7-3 to TRBJ2-5, with D possibly matching TRBD2 (5 bases). Per germline, CDR1 SGHTA and CDR2 FQGTGA. This CDR3 spans 13 amino acids. V lost 5 bases to trimming and J lost 3 bases, with 10 bases between them. Here the CDR3 reads CASSLDSKETQYF. For the CDR3, the DNA is TGTGCCAGCAGCCTGGACTCGAAAGAGACCCAGTACTTC.

This clonotype occurred a few times. The chain couples TRBV7-2 to TRBJ1-5; 8 bases match TRBD1. Germline V gene lookup returns CDR1 SGHTA and CDR2 FQGNSA. This CDR3 has 15 residues. V trimming: 5 bases; J trimming: 5 bases; junction bases outside the gene matches: 8. The CDR3 here is CASSPRAGGHQPQHF. CDR3 bases: TGTGCCAGCAGCCCCCGGGCAGGGGGCCATCAGCCCCAGCATTTT. Full variable domain (missing parts from reference TRBV7-2 and TRBJ1-5): GAGVSQSPSNKVTEKGKDVELRCDPISGHTALYWYRQSLGQGLEFLIYFQGNSAPDKSGLPSDRFSAERTGGSVSTLTIQRTQQEDSAVYLCASSPRAGGHQPQHFGDGTRLSIL.

The table lists this clonotype with a few counts. J is TRBJ2-3 and V is TRBV15; D gene ambiguous. The CDR3 runs 13 residues. The germline V gene has CDR1 LNHNV and CDR2 YYDKDF (reference sequence). V was pared by 1 base and J by 5 bases, with 7 bases between. The CDR3 here is CATSRGRIDTQYF. The CDR3 nucleotides read TGTGCCACCAGCAGAGGCAGGATAGATACGCAGTATTTT.

V is TRBV6-1 and J is TRBJ2-3; 10 bases map to TRBD2. This CDR3 contains 17 residues. Germline trimming cut 6 bases from V and 4 bases from J; bases unmatched to any gene: 13. Per germline, CDR1 MNHNS and CDR2 SASEGT. The CDR3, as DNA: TGTGCCAGCAGCAACCCCAAGGCTAGCGGGAGTCCAGATACGCAGTATTTT. This sequence encodes CASSNPKASGSPDTQYF.

The rearrangement links TRBV11-3 to TRBJ2-7; TRBD1 or TRBD2 may be the D gene (5 bases each). The V gene lost 5 bases and the J gene lost 2 bases, with 13 bases spanning the gap. Germline-derived CDR1 and CDR2 are SGHNT and YENEEA. CDR3 size: 14 residues. For the CDR3, the DNA is TGTGCCAGCAGCAACCGGGACGCCGCCTACGAGCAGTACTTC. Encoded protein: CASSNRDAAYEQYF.

This clonotype was recorded many times. The rearrangement joins TRBV7-8 to TRBJ1-5; 7 bases match TRBD1. This CDR3 spans 15 amino acids. The ends lost 6 bases at V and 7 bases at J; junction bases unmatched: 12. CDR1 is SGHVS and CDR2 is FQNEAQ in the germline V gene. CDR3 in amino acids: CASSLTRDRWQPQHF. Here the CDR3 DNA reads TGTGCCAGCAGTTTGACACGGGACAGATGGCAGCCCCAGCATTTT. Full variable domain (missing parts from reference TRBV7-8 and TRBJ1-5): GAGVSQSPRYKVAKRGQDVALRCDPISGHVSLFWYQQALGQGPEFLTYFQNEAQLDKSGLPSDRFFAERPEGSVSTLKIQRTQQEDSAVYLCASSLTRDRWQPQHFGDGTRLSIL.

This sequence joins TRBV6-1 and TRBJ1-5; TRBD1 aligns across 8 bases. The J segment lost 2 bases and the V segment lost 7 bases, leaving 7 bases of the junction unmatched. Germline-derived CDR1 and CDR2 are MNHNS and SASEGT. This CDR3 comprises 15 residues. In DNA form, the CDR3 reads TGTGCCAGCACCAAGGACAGGGCGGGCAATCAGCCCCAGCATTTT. Protein sequence: CASTKDRAGNQPQHF.

The chain carries TRBV7-2 and TRBJ2-5; no definite D call. Germline V gene data show CDR1 as SGHTA and CDR2 as FQGNSA. This CDR3 comprises 13 residues. V lost 1 base, J lost 4 bases, and 7 bases lay in between. CDR3 sequence reads: CASSLGYRETQYF. The DNA for the CDR3 is TGTGCCAGCAGCTTAGGTTATAGAGAGACCCAGTACTTC.

This clonotype appeared once. The CDR3 DNA reads TGTGCCAGCAGTTACCAGGGGTTAGATCAGTACTTC. Translating it yields CASSYQGLDQYF. The J gene is TRBJ2-7, the V gene TRBV6-2 or TRBV6-3; maybe TRBD1 (6 bases). The V gene lost 2 bases and the J gene lost 10 bases, with 12 bases spanning the gap. Germline lookup yields CDR1 MNHEY and CDR2 SVGEGT. The CDR3 covers 12 residues.

This chain joins TRBV7-2 and TRBJ2-1; a weak D match, TRBD2 (5 bases). Trimming took off 5 bases at V and 0 bases at J, with 11 bases between the two ends. Germline CDR1 reads SGHTA; CDR2 reads FQGNSA. The CDR3 covers 15 residues. The CDR3 is CASSRVRGSYNEQFF. The CDR3 bases are TGTGCCAGCAGCCGGGTACGGGGCTCCTACAATGAGCAGTTCTTC.

The chain has TRBV27 and TRBJ2-7; tentatively, D is TRBD2 (5 bases). CDR1 and CDR2 from the germline V gene are MNHEY and SMNVEV (reference sequence). V lost 4 bases and J 9 bases, leaving 16 bases between the germline ends. The CDR3 has 13 residues. As DNA, the CDR3 is TGTGCCAGCAGTTCCACTTGGAGGATGATGCAGTACTTC. Its protein is CASSSTWRMMQYF.